These T cell receptor beta chains were read from a single sample in a study of response to subunit inactivated influenza vaccine. TCRdb independently ran MiXCR on the RT-PCR reads; one entry per CDR3 protein. The sample contains hundreds of thousands of distinct CDR3 sequences, roughly 18% of which appear only once. The sequences come from PBMCs from blood, collected around 5 days after vaccination. The receptors shown here come from a man aged 50-59 years who received an inactivated influenza vaccine. Both conserved end residues are part of each CDR3. A D gene is named only where the DNA matches it firmly. Where a row states a size, it is once, few, many or the class of an expanded clone; other rows omit it.

TRBJ2-2 | TRBV20-1 | few | TRBD2 | TGCAGTGCTCCAGGGACTAGCGGGAGCACCGGGGAGCTGTTTTTT | CSAPGTSGSTGELFF
TRBJ1-6 | TRBV5-1 | few | . | TGCGCCAGCAGCTTGGGTAGCAGCGATAATAATTCACCCCTCCACTTT | CASSLGSSDNNSPLHF
TRBJ2-5 | TRBV20-1 | . | . | TGCAGTGCTAGAGTCAGGGGGGGACAAGAGACCCAGTACTTC | CSARVRGGQETQYF
TRBJ2-4 | TRBV19 | . | TRBD2 | TGTGCCAGTAGGGTAAGCCGACTAGCGGGAGGACCAAACATTCAGTACTTC | CASRVSRLAGGPNIQYF
TRBJ2-3 | TRBV5-5 | many | . | TGTGCCAGCAGCTTGGAGGGCATTGGGGGAACAGATACGCAGTATTTT | CASSLEGIGGTDTQYF
TRBJ2-1 | TRBV11-1 | . | TRBD1 | TGTGCCAGCAGCGCCCGGGACAGGGGGCCATACAATGAGCAGTTCTTC | CASSARDRGPYNEQFF
TRBJ2-4 | TRBV7-2 | few | . | TGTGCCAGCAGCTTAGGGCACAAGACCATTCAGTACTTC | CASSLGHKTIQYF
TRBJ2-3 | TRBV5-1 | few | . | TGCGCCAGCACAAAGGGGACATATAGCACAGATACGCAGTATTTT | CASTKGTYSTDTQYF
TRBJ2-7 | TRBV25-1 | . | . | TGTGCCAGCAGTAGGGACACCTACTACGAGCAGTACTTC | CASSRDTYYEQYF
TRBJ2-2 | TRBV19 | . | . | TGTGCCAGTAGTGAGGCGGGCACCCCGAACACCGGGGAGCTGTTTTTT | CASSEAGTPNTGELFF
TRBJ1-4 | TRBV4-3 | few | . | TGCGCCAGCAGCAAGTACAGGGCAACTAATGAAAAACTGTTTTTT | CASSKYRATNEKLFF
TRBJ2-1 | TRBV4-3 | few | TRBD2 | TGCGCCAGCAGCCTAACTAGCGGGGATTACAATGAGCAGTTCTTC | CASSLTSGDYNEQFF
TRBJ2-3 | TRBV4-3 | few | TRBD2 | TGCGCCAGCAGCCAAGGTATAGCGGGAGGCGGTCGGACAGATACGCAGTATTTT | CASSQGIAGGGRTDTQYF
TRBJ2-7 | TRBV29-1 | . | TRBD2 | TGCAGCGCTGGCAGGGGAGTGGGGGGCCTAGCGGGAGTTACGCAGTACTTC | CSAGRGVGGLAGVTQYF
TRBJ1-6 | TRBV6-1 | few | TRBD1 | TGTGCCAGCACCCCCCTCACAGGGGCGGATTCACCCCTCCACTTT | CASTPLTGADSPLHF
TRBJ1-2 | TRBV5-1 | . | TRBD1 | TGCGCCAGCAGCCCCCTAGGACAGGACTATGGCTGCACCTTC | CASSPLGQDYGCTF
TRBJ2-1 | TRBV7-8 | . | TRBD2 | TGTGCCAGCGCTCCGGGACTAGCGATAAACAATGAGCAGTTCTTC | CASAPGLAINNEQFF
TRBJ1-1 | TRBV6-5 | . | . | TGTGCCAGCAGTTACTTTACAGCCCCACTTGAAGCTTTCTTT | CASSYFTAPLEAFF
TRBJ2-1 | TRBV27 | . | . | TGTGCCAGCAGCCCAAGCCTGCCGGGTGAGCAGTTCTTC | CASSPSLPGEQFF
TRBJ2-2 | TRBV15 | . | . | TGTGCCACCAGCAGAGATGGGACCGGGGAGCTGTTTTTT | CATSRDGTGELFF
TRBJ2-4 | TRBV12-3/TRBV12-4 | . | TRBD1 | TGTGCCAGCAGCCCACAGGGGGTCACCAAAAACATTCAGTACTTC | CASSPQGVTKNIQYF
TRBJ2-1 | TRBV9 | . | TRBD1 | TGTGCCAGCAGCCCATCGATACCGACGGACAGGACAACTTCCTACAATGAGCAGTTCTTC | CASSPSIPTDRTTSYNEQFF
TRBJ2-5 | TRBV7-2 | . | TRBD2 | TGTGCCAGCAGCACGTCCCCTAGCGGAGTCCAAGAGACCCAGTACTTC | CASSTSPSGVQETQYF
TRBJ2-4 | TRBV18 | few | . | TGTGCCAGCTCACCAGGAGGGTTGGGGAACATTCAGTACTTC | CASSPGGLGNIQYF
TRBJ2-7 | TRBV5-1 | many | TRBD2 | TGTGCCAGCAGTTTAACTAGCGGCTCCTCCTACGAGCAGTACTTC | CASSLTSGSSYEQYF
TRBJ2-1 | TRBV5-1 | many | . | TGCGCCAGCAGCTTGGGGTCGGGAAGAATGATAGGCGGTGAGCAGTTCTTC | CASSLGSGRMIGGEQFF
TRBJ2-7 | TRBV4-2 | many | . | TGTGCCAGCAGCCAAGATCTAGTAAGGTCCTACGAGCAGTACTTC | CASSQDLVRSYEQYF
TRBJ2-2 | TRBV7-2 | many | . | TGTGCCAGCAGCTGGGACCTTAAGGGCGAGCTGTTTTTT | CASSWDLKGELFF
TRBJ2-5 | TRBV5-6 | . | TRBD2 | TGTGCCAGCAGCGGGGGACTAGCGGGAGGGCCAGGAGAGACCCAGTACTTC | CASSGGLAGGPGETQYF
TRBJ2-6 | TRBV4-3 | . | . | TGCGCCAGCAGCCAAGAATCTTTTCTGGGGGCTGCTGGGGCCAACGTCCTGACTTTC | CASSQESFLGAAGANVLTF
TRBJ2-7 | TRBV5-1 | few | . | TGCGCCAGCAGCTTGGATTCCAACAACTACTACGAGCAGTACTTC | CASSLDSNNYYEQYF
TRBJ2-7 | TRBV4-3 | . | . | TGCGCCAGCAGCCCCGGGGCCAGGGATTCCCTTTACGAGCAGTACTTC | CASSPGARDSLYEQYF
TRBJ2-1 | TRBV24-1 | many | . | TGTGCCACCAGTCTCTCCTACAATGAGCAGTTCTTC | CATSLSYNEQFF
TRBJ2-5 | TRBV3-1 | . | . | TGTGCCAGCAGCCAAGAAGGTCGGGGGATTTATGGGACCCAGTACTTC | CASSQEGRGIYGTQYF
TRBJ2-1 | TRBV29-1 | . | . | TGCAGCGTTGGTCGGACCATCTACAATGAGCAGTTCTTC | CSVGRTIYNEQFF
TRBJ2-2 | TRBV10-3 | few | . | TGTGCCATCACCGCTAGCTCCTCGGCCGGGGAGCTGTTTTTT | CAITASSSAGELFF
TRBJ2-1 | TRBV28 | many | TRBD1 | TGTGCCAGCAGTCGAGACAGGGGACGGGGCAATGAGCAGTTCTTC | CASSRDRGRGNEQFF
TRBJ2-7 | TRBV7-9 | once | . | TGTGCCAGCACCCACCTCGGGAGCTCCTACGAGCAGTACTTC | CASTHLGSSYEQYF
TRBJ1-3 | TRBV20-1 | few | . | TGCAGTGCTAGGGGGGGGCAGGGGCCTGCAAACACCATATATTTT | CSARGGQGPANTIYF
TRBJ2-5 | TRBV11-2 | many | . | TGTGCCAGCAGCTTAGATGGAGGGTTGGAGACCCAGTACTTC | CASSLDGGLETQYF
TRBJ1-5 | TRBV7-2 | few | . | TGTGCCAGCAGCTTAGTATCTTCAGGGGAGCAGCCCCAGCATTTT | CASSLVSSGEQPQHF
TRBJ2-7 | TRBV9 | many | TRBD1 | TGTGCCAGCAGCGTTGGACAGGGAACCTACGAGCAGTACTTC | CASSVGQGTYEQYF
TRBJ2-7 | TRBV6-2/TRBV6-3 | . | . | TGTGCCAGCAGTTATGGAGCAGTCTACGAGCAGTACTTC | CASSYGAVYEQYF
TRBJ2-1 | TRBV7-9 | few | . | TGTGCCAGCAGCTTACCGGGGACTGGCTACAATGAGCAGTTCTTC | CASSLPGTGYNEQFF